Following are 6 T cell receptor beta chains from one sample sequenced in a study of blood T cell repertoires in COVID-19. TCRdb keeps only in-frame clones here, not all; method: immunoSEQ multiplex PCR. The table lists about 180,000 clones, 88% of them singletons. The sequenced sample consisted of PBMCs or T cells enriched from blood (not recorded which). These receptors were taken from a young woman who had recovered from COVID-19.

The CDR3 region has the DNA TGCGCCAGCAGCCCGCCGGGACAGGGGGAAGCTTTCTTT. Protein product: CASSPPGQGEAFF. The chain is built from TRBV5-1 and TRBJ1-1, with TRBD1 matching over 10 bases. This CDR3 spans 13 amino acids. In germline, CDR1 is SGHRS, CDR2 YFSETQ. J lost 8 bases, V lost 4 bases, and 5 bases had no gene match.

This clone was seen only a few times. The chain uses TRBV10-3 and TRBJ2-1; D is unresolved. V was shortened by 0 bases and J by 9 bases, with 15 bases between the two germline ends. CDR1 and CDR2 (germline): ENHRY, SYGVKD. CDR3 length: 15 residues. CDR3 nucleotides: TGTGCCATCAGTGAGTCGGGCAGCAACCTGGGTGAGCAGTTCTTC. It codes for CAISESGSNLGEQFF.

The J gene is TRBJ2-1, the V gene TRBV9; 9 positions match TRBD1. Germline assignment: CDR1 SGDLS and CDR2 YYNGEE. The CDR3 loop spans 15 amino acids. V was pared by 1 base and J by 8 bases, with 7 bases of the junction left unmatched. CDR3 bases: TGTGCCAGCAGCGTACTGGACAGGGGTATCTATGAGCAGTTCTTC. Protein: CASSVLDRGIYEQFF.

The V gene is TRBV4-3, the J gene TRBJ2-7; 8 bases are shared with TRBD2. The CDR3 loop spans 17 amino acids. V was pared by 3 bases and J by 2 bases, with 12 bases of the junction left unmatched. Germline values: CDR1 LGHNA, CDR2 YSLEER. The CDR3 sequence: CASSHVQTGTRAYEQYF. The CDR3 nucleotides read TGCGCCAGCAGCCATGTTCAAACCGGGACTAGGGCCTACGAGCAGTACTTC.

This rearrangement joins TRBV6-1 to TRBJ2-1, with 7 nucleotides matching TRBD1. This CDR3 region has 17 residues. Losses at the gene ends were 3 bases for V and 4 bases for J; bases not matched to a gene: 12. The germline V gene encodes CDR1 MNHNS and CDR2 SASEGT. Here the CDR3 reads CASSDESRQGGYNEQFF. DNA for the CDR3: TGTGCCAGCAGTGACGAATCTCGACAGGGTGGGTACAATGAGCAGTTCTTC.

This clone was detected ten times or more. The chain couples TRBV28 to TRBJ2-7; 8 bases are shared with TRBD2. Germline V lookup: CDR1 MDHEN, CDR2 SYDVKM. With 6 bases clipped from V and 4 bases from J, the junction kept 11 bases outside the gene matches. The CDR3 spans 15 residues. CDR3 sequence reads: CASRRRGEEAYEQYF. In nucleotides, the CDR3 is TGTGCCAGCAGGAGGCGGGGGGAGGAAGCTTACGAGCAGTACTTC.